This T cell receptor (beta chain) was obtained from a study of human T cells and chemical hapten exposure. This clonotype was counted ten times or more. The sample's time point: healthy volunteer bleed at 6 weeks. Total RNA was isolated from unfractionated whole blood. In germline, CDR1 is LGHDT, CDR2 YNNKEL (reference sequence). V lost 8 bases and J lost 6; bases outside the gene matches: 7. The CDR3 contains 13 residues. The study's library attached unique molecular identifiers to single cDNA molecules. TCRdb recomputed calls from the RACE reads with MiXCR, one row per CDR3 protein. Among some 31,000 distinct CDR3 sequences listed, 5.5% were seen once.

The TCR was taken from a human donor in good health. Some clones in this sample may be carry-over from other donors' samples. This rearrangement joins TRBV3-1 to TRBJ1-1; 9 bases agree with TRBD1. The sample comprised whole blood. DNA for the CDR3: TGTGCCAGCGGCCGGGACAGGGCTTCTGAAGCTTTCTTT. The encoded protein is CASGRDRASEAFF.